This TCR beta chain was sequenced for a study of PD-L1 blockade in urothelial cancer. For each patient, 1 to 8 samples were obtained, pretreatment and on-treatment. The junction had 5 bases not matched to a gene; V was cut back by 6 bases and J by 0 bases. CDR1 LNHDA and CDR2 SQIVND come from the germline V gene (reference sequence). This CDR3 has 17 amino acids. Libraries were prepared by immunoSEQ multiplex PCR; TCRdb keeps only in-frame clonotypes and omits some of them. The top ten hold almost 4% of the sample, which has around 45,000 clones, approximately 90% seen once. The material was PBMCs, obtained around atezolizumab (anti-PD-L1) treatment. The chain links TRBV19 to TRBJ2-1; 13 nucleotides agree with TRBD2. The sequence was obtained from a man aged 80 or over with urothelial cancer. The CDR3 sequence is CASREGLAGFSYNEQFF. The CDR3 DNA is TGTGCCAGTAGGGAGGGACTAGCGGGGTTCTCCTACAATGAGCAGTTCTTC.